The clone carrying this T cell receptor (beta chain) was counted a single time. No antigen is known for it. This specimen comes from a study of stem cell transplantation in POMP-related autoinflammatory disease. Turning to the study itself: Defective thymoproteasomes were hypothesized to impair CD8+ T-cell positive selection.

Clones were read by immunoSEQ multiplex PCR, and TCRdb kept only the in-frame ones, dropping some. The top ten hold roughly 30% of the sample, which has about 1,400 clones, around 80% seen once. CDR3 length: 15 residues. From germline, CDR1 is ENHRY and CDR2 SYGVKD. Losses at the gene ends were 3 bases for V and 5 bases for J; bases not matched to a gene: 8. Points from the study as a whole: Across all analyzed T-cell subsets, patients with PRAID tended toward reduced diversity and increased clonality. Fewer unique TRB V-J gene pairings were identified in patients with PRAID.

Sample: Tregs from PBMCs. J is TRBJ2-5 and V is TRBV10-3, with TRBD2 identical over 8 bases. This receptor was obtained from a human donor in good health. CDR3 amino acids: CAISDTTRGGETQYF. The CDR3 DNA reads TGTGCCATCAGTGATACCACTCGCGGGGGGGAGACCCAGTACTTC.